These 6 T cell receptor beta chains were sequenced from one sample in a study of cytomegalovirus exposure and HLA in healthy donors. PCR primers comprised 60 Vbeta and 13 Jbeta primers. Data came from immunoSEQ multiplex PCR; TCRdb stores just in-frame clones and leaves some out. Found here are fewer than 200,000 clones, roughly 79% of them singletons; the top ten hold around 13%. The specimen sequenced was PBMCs. Every receptor here comes from a woman aged 50 to 60 in good health and CMV-seronegative.

This rearrangement joins TRBV7-8 to TRBJ2-7; no clear D. With 2 bases removed from V and 7 bases from J, the gap between germline ends came to 6 bases. CDR1 is SGHVS and CDR2 is FQNEAQ in the germline V gene. The length of the CDR3 is 11 residues. The CDR3 nucleotides read TGTGCCAGCAGCTTATACATTGAGCAGTACTTC. Amino acid sequence: CASSLYIEQYF.

By sample fraction, this clone is medium-sized. J is TRBJ2-7 and V is TRBV6-1, with 8 bases that match TRBD2. Germline V gene lookup returns CDR1 MNHNS and CDR2 SASEGT. Losses at the gene ends were 1 base for V and 0 bases for J; bases not matched to a gene: 2. This CDR3 has 15 residues. CDR3 sequence (DNA): TGTGCCAGCAGTGAAGAGGCGGGAGGCTCCTACGAGCAGTACTTC. This codes for CASSEEAGGSYEQYF.

V usage is TRBV28 and J usage is TRBJ1-1; the match to TRBD1 covers 7 bases. Germline assignment: CDR1 MDHEN and CDR2 SYDVKM. The CDR3 consists of 12 residues. The CDR3 sequence: CAIGGVNTEAFF. CDR3 sequence (DNA): TGTGCGATAGGGGGCGTAAACACTGAAGCTTTCTTT.

The chain employs TRBV6-1 and TRBJ2-7; D may be TRBD1 (5 bases). The CDR3 length is 18 residues. The germline V gene encodes CDR1 MNHNS and CDR2 SASEGT. Between the trimmed V and J ends, which lost 3 bases and 2 bases, there was a span of 23 bases. The chain's CDR3 is CASSDFPLVDGQTYEQYF. CDR3 DNA sequence: TGTGCCAGCAGTGACTTTCCGTTGGTGGACGGACAAACCTACGAGCAGTACTTC.

The chain recombines TRBV2 with TRBJ2-2; no reliable D call. Trimming removed 7 bases at V and 4 bases at J, with 13 bases between. Per germline, CDR1 SNHLY and CDR2 FYNNEI. The length of the CDR3 is 14 residues. CDR3 sequence: CASTRSGSTGELFF. The CDR3 DNA reads as TGTGCCAGCACTCGAAGTGGTAGCACCGGGGAGCTGTTTTTT.

V is TRBV9 and J is TRBJ2-5; 10 nucleotides match TRBD1. Trimming at V came to 4 bases and at J to 2 bases, leaving 5 bases not matched to a gene. Germline V gene sequence: CDR1 SGDLS, CDR2 YYNGEE. The CDR3 spans 15 residues. The CDR3 region has the DNA TGTGCCAGCAGCTTCGCGGACAGGGGGCAAGAGACCCAGTACTTC. This encodes CASSFADRGQETQYF.